These 8 T cell receptor beta chains share one sample of origin, sequenced in a study of T cell responses to AZD1222 COVID-19 vaccine (dated by TCRdb to the early 2020s). The time point label, as the study defines it: about 28 days (+/-7) after the second vaccine dose. Libraries were constructed by the immunoSEQ multiplex PCR assay. Imported from immuneACCESS, the table was reduced by TCRdb to in-frame sequences with V and J called. These copies leave out some clones; in studies compared against another copy, an unresolved V gene accounts for under half, and the cause of the remainder is not known. The table for this sample lists 97,000 or so clones; 90% to 95% of them were counted only once. The ten largest account for just over 8% of the sample. This material consisted of peripheral blood, taken 28 days after the second AZD1222 dose. These receptors originate from an adult who received the AZD1222 COVID-19 vaccine.

This chain joins TRBV7-8 and TRBJ2-5; TRBD2 agrees at 11 bases. With 2 bases clipped from V and 4 bases from J, the junction kept 6 bases outside the gene matches. CDR1 and CDR2 (germline): SGHVS, FQNEAQ. The CDR3 runs 16 residues. CDR3 sequence reads: CASSLNSGRGRETQYF. The CDR3 region has the DNA TGTGCCAGCAGCTTAAATAGCGGGAGGGGTCGAGAGACCCAGTACTTC.

The chain links TRBV5-1 to TRBJ2-1; the match to TRBD2 covers 11 bases. The junction had 4 bases not matched to a gene; V was cut back by 7 bases and J by 4 bases. This CDR3 has 14 amino acids. Germline CDR1 SGHRS, CDR2 YFSETQ. DNA for the CDR3: TGCGCCAGCGGGGCTAGCGGGGGGTACAATGAGCAGTTCTTC. This codes for CASGASGGYNEQFF.

This chain uses TRBV18 with TRBJ1-6; D is unresolved. The CDR3 extends over 13 amino acids. Germline-derived CDR1 and CDR2 are KGHSH and LQKENI. Trimming cost V 4 bases and J 8 bases, with 9 bases left between them. CDR3 DNA: TGTGCCAGCTCACAAGGGTATGATTCACCCCTCCACTTT. It codes for CASSQGYDSPLHF.

The rearrangement links TRBV6-2 or TRBV6-3 to TRBJ2-7; unclear D gene. Germline lookup yields CDR1 MNHEY and CDR2 SVGEGT. V was trimmed by 2 bases and J by 2 bases, leaving 7 bases between them. The CDR3 totals 13 residues. The CDR3 DNA reads TGTGCCAGCAGTTACAACAGACCCTACGAGCAGTACTTC. Its translation is CASSYNRPYEQYF.

The chain recombines TRBV10-3 with TRBJ2-7, with D perhaps TRBD1 or TRBD2 (5 bases each). The CDR3 has 15 amino acids. The germline V gene has CDR1 ENHRY and CDR2 SYGVKD. Between the trimmed V and J ends, which lost 4 bases and 2 bases, there was a span of 15 bases. For the CDR3, the DNA is TGTGCCATCAGTGGAGAATTATGGGGGACCTACGAGCAGTACTTC. Its translation is CAISGELWGTYEQYF.

The V call is TRBV7-9, the J call TRBJ1-1; no clear D gene. The CDR3 runs 14 residues. Trimming left V 3 bases short and J 2 bases short, with 10 bases between. CDR1 and CDR2 from the germline V gene are SEHNR and FQNEAQ (reference sequence). CDR3 sequence reads: CASSLHTDNTEAFF. CDR3 in DNA: TGTGCCAGCAGCTTGCATACAGATAACACTGAAGCTTTCTTT.

The chain carries TRBV2 and TRBJ2-7; D not certain. The germline CDR1 and CDR2 sequences are SNHLY and FYNNEI. This CDR3 contains 14 residues. V was trimmed by 2 bases and J by 3 bases, leaving 11 bases between them. Written as DNA, the CDR3 is TGTGCCAGCAGTGAATTAGGGATACTCTACGAGCAGTACTTC. Translation gives CASSELGILYEQYF. Together with reference TRBV2 and TRBJ2-7, the CDR3 gives the full variable domain: EPEVTQTPSHQVTQMGQEVILRCVPISNHLYFYWYRQILGQKVEFLVSFYNNEISEKSEIFDDQFSVERPDGSNFTLKIRSTKLEDSAMYFCASSELGILYEQYFGPGTRLTVT.

The chain employs TRBV12-3 or TRBV12-4 and TRBJ2-5; TRBD1 might be the D (5 bases). The V gene lost 3 bases and the J gene lost 1 base, with 6 bases spanning the gap. This CDR3 is built from 13 residues. This chain's CDR3 is CASSFGAQETQYF. As DNA, the CDR3 is TGTGCCAGCAGTTTTGGGGCCCAAGAGACCCAGTACTTC.